Here is one T cell receptor beta chain with its context. Germline V lookup: CDR1 LNHDA, CDR2 SQIVND (reference sequence). Trimming at V came to 3 bases and at J to 7 bases, leaving 13 bases not matched to a gene. This CDR3 region has 16 residues. Original data processing: Reference gene primer amplification gave nucleated cell count estimates. Clones were sequenced by immunoSEQ multiplex PCR, and TCRdb holds only the in-frame ones, with some missing. V and J calls and clone size are as listed in that table; D and trimming were resolved from the DNA. The sample records roughly 140,000 clones, 80% to 90% being singletons. The entry originates in a study of blood T cell repertoires in COVID-19. Study at large: Spain, Italy and the United States supplied samples that represented acute and convalescent COVID-19. T cells, B-cell-depleted T cells, or PBMCs supplied cDNA or gDNA.

Input material: peripheral blood. This sequence was found in a woman of 80 years or more with acute or convalescent COVID-19. V gene TRBV19 combines with J gene TRBJ1-2; 8 bases fit TRBD1. The CDR3 DNA reads as TGTGCCAGTAGTATCCGCCTCGGACAGGGACTAATTGGCTACACCTTC. Translation gives CASSIRLGQGLIGYTF.